A single sample is the source of the 2 T cell receptor beta chains below, sequenced in a study of shared clonotypes between healthy human individuals. Clones were read by immunoSEQ multiplex PCR, and TCRdb kept only the in-frame ones, dropping some. The profile shows under 2,500,000 clones, 90% to 96% of them singletons. Sequencing was carried out using naive CD4+ T cells sorted from blood. Subset meaning: CD45RA+ positively selected. These receptors were taken from a man younger than 35 in good health.

This chain connects TRBV9 to TRBJ1-3; TRBD1 might be the D (6 bases). Trimming cost V 0 bases and J 3 bases, with 13 bases left between them. The CDR3 spans 16 residues. Per germline, CDR1 SGDLS and CDR2 YYNGEE. The CDR3 loop is CASSVASGHNGNTIYF. The DNA of the CDR3 is TGTGCCAGCAGCGTAGCGTCGGGACACAATGGAAACACCATATATTTT. Full variable domain (rest looked up from reference TRBV9 and TRBJ1-3): DSGVTQTPKHLITATGQRVTLRCSPRSGDLSVYWYQQSLDQGLQFLIQYYNGEERAKGNILERFSAQQFPDLHSELNLSSLELGDSALYFCASSVASGHNGNTIYFGEGSWLTVV.

This clone was found once. This chain connects TRBV5-4 to TRBJ2-2, with 8 bases identical to TRBD2. The junction had 10 bases not matched to a gene; V was cut back by 4 bases and J by 2 bases. The CDR3 totals 17 residues. Germline V gene lookup returns CDR1 SGHNT and CDR2 YYREEE (reference sequence). CDR3 in DNA: TGTGCCAGCAGCCACGGCGGGCTAGCGGGCAACACCGGGGAGCTGTTTTTT. This translates into CASSHGGLAGNTGELFF.